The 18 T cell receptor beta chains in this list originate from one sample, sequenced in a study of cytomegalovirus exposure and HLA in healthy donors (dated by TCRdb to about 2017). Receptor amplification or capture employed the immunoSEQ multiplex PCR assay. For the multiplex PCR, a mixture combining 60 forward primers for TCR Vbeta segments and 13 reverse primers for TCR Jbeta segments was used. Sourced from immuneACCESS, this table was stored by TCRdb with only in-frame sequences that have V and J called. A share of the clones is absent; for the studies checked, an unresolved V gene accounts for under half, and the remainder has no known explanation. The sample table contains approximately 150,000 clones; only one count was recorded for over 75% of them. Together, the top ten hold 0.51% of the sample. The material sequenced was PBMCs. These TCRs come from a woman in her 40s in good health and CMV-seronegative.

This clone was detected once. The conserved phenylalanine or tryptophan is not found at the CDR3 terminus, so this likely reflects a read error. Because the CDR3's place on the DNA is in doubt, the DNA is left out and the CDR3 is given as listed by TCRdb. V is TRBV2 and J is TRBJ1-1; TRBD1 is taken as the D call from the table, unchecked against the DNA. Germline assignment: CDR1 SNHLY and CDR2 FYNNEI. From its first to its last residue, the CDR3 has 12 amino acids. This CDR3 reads CASSEGPNLLQA.

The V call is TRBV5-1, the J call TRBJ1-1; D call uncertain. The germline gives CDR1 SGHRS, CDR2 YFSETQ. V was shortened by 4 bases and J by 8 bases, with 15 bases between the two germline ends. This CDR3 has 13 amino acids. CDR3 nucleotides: TGCGCCAGCAGCCCGGTAGGAGAAACAGAAGCTTTCTTT. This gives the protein CASSPVGETEAFF.

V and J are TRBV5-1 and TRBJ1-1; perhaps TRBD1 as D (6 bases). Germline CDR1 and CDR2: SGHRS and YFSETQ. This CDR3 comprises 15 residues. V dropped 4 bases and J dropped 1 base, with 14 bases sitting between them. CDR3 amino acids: CASSALGAENTEAFF. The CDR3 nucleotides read TGCGCCAGCAGCGCCCTGGGGGCGGAGAACACTGAAGCTTTCTTT.

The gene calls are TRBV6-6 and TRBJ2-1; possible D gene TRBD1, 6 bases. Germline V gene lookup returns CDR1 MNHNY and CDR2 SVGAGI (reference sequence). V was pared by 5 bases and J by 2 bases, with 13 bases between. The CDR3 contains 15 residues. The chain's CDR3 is CASSPQGPAYNEQFF. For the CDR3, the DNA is TGTGCCAGCAGTCCTCAGGGGCCGGCCTACAATGAGCAGTTCTTC.

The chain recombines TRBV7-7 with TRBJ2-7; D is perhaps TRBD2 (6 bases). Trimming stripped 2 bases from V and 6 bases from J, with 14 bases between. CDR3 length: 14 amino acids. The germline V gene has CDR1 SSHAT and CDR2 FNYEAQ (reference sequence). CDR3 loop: CASSLSDRDSEQYF. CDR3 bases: TGTGCCAGCAGCTTATCGGACCGGGACTCCGAGCAGTACTTC.

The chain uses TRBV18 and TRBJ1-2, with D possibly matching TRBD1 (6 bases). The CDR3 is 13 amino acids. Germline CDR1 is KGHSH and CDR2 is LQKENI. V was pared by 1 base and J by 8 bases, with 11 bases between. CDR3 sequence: CASSPRQDGGYTF. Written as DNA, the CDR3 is TGTGCCAGCTCACCACGACAGGATGGCGGCTACACCTTC.

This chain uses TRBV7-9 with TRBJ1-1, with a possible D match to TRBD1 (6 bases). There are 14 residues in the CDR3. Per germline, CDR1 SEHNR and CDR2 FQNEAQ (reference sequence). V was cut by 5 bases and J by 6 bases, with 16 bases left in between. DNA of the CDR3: TGTGCCAGCAGCGGTACTTTCAGGGGTCCTGAAGCTTTCTTT. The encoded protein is CASSGTFRGPEAFF.

The DNA of the CDR3 is TGTGCCAGCTCACCTCAACAGGCCTCGGATGAAAAACTGTTTTTT. Translating gives CASSPQQASDEKLFF. The genes are TRBV18 and TRBJ1-4; possibly TRBD1 for D (5 bases). CDR3 length: 15 residues. V was clipped by 3 bases and J by 6 bases, with 14 bases between them. Germline values: CDR1 KGHSH, CDR2 LQKENI.

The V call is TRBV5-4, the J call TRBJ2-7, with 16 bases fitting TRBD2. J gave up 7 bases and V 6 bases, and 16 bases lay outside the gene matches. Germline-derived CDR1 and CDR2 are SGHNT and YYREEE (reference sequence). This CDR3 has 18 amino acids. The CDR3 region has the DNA TGTGCCAGCAATCCAAGAGGGACTAGCGGGAGGGCCTTAGGGGAGCAGTACTTC. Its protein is CASNPRGTSGRALGEQYF.

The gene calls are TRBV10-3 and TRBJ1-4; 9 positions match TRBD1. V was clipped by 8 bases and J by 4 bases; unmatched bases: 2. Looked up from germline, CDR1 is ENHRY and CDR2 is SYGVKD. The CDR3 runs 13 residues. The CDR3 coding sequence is TGTGCCATCCGGGGACAGGGTAATGAAAAACTGTTTTTT. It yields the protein CAIRGQGNEKLFF.

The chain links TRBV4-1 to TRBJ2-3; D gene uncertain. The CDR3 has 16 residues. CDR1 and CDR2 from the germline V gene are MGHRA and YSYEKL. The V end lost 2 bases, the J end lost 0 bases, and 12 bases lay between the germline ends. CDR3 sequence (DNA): TGCGCCAGCAGCCAATCTGGGCATTCTAGCACAGATACGCAGTATTTT. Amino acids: CASSQSGHSSTDTQYF.

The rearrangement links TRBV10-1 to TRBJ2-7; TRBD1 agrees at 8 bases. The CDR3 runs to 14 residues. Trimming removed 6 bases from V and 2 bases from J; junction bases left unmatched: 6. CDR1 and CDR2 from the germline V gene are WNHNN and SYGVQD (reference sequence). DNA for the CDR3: TGCGCCAGCAGCCAACAGGGGGTAACCTACGAGCAGTACTTC. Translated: CASSQQGVTYEQYF.

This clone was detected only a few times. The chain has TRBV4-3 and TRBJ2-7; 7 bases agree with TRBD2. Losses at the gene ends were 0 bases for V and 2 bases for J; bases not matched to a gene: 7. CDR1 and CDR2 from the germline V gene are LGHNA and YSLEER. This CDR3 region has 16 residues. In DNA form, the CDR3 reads TGCGCCAGCAGCCAAGAGCTGCTAGCGGATGCCTACGAGCAGTACTTC. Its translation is CASSQELLADAYEQYF.

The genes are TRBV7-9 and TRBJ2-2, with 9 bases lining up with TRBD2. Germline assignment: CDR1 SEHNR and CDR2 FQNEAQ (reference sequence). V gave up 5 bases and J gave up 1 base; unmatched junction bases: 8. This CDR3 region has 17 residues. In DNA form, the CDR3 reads TGTGCCAGCAGCCACCTTGCTAGCGGGGTGAACACCGGGGAGCTGTTTTTT. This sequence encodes CASSHLASGVNTGELFF.

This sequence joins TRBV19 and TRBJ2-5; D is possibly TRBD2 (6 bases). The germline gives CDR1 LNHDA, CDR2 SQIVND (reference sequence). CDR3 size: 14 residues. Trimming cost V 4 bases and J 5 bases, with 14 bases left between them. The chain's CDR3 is CASSNRASEETQYF. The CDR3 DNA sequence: TGTGCCAGTAGTAACCGGGCTAGCGAGGAGACCCAGTACTTC.

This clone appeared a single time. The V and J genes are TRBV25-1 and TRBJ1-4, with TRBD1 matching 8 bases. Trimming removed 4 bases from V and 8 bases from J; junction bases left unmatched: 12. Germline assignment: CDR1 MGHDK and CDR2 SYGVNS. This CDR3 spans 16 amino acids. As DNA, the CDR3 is TGTGCCAGCAGTGTTCAGGGGGCAGGCGTCGGGGAAAAACTGTTTTTT. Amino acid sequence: CASSVQGAGVGEKLFF.

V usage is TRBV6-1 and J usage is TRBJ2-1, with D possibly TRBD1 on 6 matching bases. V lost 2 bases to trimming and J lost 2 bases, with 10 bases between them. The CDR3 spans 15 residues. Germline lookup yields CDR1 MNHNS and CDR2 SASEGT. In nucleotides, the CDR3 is TGTGCCAGCAGTGAATACAGGGATGCCTACAATGAGCAGTTCTTC. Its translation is CASSEYRDAYNEQFF.

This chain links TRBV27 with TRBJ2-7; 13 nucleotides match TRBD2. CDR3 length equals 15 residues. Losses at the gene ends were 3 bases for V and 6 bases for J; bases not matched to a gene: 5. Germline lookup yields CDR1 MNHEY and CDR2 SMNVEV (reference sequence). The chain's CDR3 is CASSFQTSGRSEQYF. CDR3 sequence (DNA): TGTGCCAGCAGTTTCCAGACTAGCGGGAGGAGCGAGCAGTACTTC.